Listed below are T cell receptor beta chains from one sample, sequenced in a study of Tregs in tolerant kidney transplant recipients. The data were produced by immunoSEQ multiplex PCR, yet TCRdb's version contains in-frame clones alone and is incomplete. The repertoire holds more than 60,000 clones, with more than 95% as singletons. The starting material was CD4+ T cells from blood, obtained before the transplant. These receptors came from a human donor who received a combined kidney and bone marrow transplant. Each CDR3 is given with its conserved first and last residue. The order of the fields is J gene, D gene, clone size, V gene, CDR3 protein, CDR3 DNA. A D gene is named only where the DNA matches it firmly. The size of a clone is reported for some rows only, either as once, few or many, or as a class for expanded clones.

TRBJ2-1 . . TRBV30 CAWSAAPGLQGRNEQFF TGTGCCTGGAGCGCCGCCCCTGGTCTGCAGGGTAGGAATGAGCAGTTCTTC
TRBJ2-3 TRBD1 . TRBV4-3 CASSQDEGAGAVTQYF TGCGCCAGCAGCCAAGATGAGGGGGCCGGGGCTGTTACGCAGTATTTT
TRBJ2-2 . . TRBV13 CASSGPGSWVPGLTNTGELFF TGTGCCAGCAGCGGCCCGGGCTCCTGGGTCCCGGGGTTGACGAACACCGGGGAGCTGTTTTTT
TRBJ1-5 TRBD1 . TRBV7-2 CASSLYRTGGRQPQHF TGTGCCAGCAGCCTATACCGGACAGGGGGCCGTCAGCCCCAGCATTTT
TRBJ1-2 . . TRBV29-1 CSVDSLGRWGYTF TGCAGCGTTGATTCGCTGGGGAGGTGGGGCTACACCTTC
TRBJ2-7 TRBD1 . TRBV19 CASSTQDRVYEQYF TGTGCCAGTAGTACCCAAGACAGGGTTTACGAGCAGTACTTC
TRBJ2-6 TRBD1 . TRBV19 CASSIMRGQGANVLTF TGTGCCAGTAGTATTATGAGGGGGCAGGGGGCCAACGTCCTGACTTTC
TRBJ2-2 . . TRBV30 CAWISGRELFF TGTGCCTGGATCTCTGGGCGGGAGCTGTTTTTT
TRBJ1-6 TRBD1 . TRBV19 CASSILRTGHSPLHF TGTGCCAGTAGTATCCTGAGGACAGGCCATTCACCCCTCCACTTT
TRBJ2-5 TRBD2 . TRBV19 CASRFFGGEEETQYF TGTGCCAGTAGGTTCTTCGGGGGGGAGGAAGAGACCCAGTACTTC
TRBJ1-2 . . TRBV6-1 CASSLDSYGYTF TGTGCCAGCAGCCTAGACAGCTATGGCTACACCTTC
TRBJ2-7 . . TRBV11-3 CASSLEEYTYEQYF TGTGCCAGCAGCTTAGAAGAGTATACGTACGAGCAGTACTTC
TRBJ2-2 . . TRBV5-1 CASSTEPSVGELFF TGCGCCAGCAGCACCGAGCCTAGCGTCGGGGAGCTGTTTTTT
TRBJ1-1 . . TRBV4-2 CASSQDGGEVGVAFF TGTGCCAGCAGCCAAGATGGGGGGGAGGTCGGGGTAGCTTTCTTT
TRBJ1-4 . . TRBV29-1 CSVVMGGTNEKLFF TGCAGCGTTGTTATGGGGGGGACTAATGAAAAACTGTTTTTT
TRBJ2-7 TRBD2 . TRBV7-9 CASSLGTGTSETYEQYF TGTGCCAGCAGCTTAGGAACCGGGACTAGCGAGACCTACGAGCAGTACTTC
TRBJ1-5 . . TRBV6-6 CASSDLRDGGVEPQHF TGTGCCAGCAGTGACTTAAGGGATGGGGGGGTTGAGCCCCAGCATTTT
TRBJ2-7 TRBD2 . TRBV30 CAWWVGLAGAQYEQYF TGTGCCTGGTGGGTAGGACTAGCGGGAGCTCAGTACGAGCAGTACTTC
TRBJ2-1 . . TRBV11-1 CASSLSSDNEQFF TGTGCCAGCAGCTTAAGCTCCGACAATGAGCAGTTCTTC
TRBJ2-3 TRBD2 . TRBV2 CASIKLAASTDTQYF TGTGCCAGTATAAAGCTAGCGGCTAGCACAGATACGCAGTATTTT
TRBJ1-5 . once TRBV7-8 CASSPDRNQPQHF TGTGCCAGCAGCCCCGACAGAAATCAGCCCCAGCATTTT
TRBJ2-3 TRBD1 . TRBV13 CASSLGSRTGFTDTQYF TGTGCCAGCAGCTTAGGAAGCCGGACAGGGTTCACAGATACGCAGTATTTT
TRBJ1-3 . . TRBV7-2 CASSLVSGHSGNTIYF TGTGCCAGCAGCTTAGTAAGCGGGCACTCTGGAAACACCATATATTTT
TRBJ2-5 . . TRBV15 CATSRDIRGTQETQYF TGTGCCACCAGCAGAGATATCCGGGGGACCCAAGAGACCCAGTACTTC
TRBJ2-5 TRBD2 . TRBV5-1 CASSLSLAASKETQYF TGCGCCAGCAGCTTGTCCCTAGCGGCGTCTAAGGAGACCCAGTACTTC